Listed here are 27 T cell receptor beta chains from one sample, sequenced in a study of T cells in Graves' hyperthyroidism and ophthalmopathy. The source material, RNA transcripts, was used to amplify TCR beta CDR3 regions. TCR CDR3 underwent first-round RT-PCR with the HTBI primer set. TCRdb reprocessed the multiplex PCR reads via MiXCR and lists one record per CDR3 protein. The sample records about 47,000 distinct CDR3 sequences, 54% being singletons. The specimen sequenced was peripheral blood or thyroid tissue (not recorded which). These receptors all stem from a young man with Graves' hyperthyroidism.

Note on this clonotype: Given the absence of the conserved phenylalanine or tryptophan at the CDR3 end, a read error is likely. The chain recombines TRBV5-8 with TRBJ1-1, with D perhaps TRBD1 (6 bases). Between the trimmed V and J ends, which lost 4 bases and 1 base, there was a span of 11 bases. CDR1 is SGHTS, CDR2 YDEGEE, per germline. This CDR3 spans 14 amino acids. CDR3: CASSQGQANTEAFY. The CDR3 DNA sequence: TGTGCCAGCAGCCAGGGACAAGCGAACACTGAAGCTTTCTAT.

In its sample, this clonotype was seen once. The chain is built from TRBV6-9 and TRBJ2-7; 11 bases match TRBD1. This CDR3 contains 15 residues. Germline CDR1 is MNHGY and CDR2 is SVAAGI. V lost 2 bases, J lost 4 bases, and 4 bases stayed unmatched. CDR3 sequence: CASSYKGTGGYEQYF. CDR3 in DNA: TGTGCCAGCAGTTATAAGGGGACAGGGGGGTACGAGCAGTACTTC.

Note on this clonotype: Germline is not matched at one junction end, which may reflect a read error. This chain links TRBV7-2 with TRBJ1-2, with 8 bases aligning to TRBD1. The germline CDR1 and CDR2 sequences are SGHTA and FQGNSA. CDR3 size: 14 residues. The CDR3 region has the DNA TGTGCCAGCGGACAGGGACAGGAGGGCTATAGCTACACCTTC. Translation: CASGQGQEGYSYTF.

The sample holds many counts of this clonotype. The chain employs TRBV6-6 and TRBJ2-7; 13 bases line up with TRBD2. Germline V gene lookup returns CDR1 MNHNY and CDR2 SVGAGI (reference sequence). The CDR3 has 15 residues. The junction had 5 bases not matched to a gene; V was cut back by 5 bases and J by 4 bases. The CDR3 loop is CASSPLAGGVYEQYF. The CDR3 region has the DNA TGTGCCAGCAGTCCACTAGCGGGAGGGGTTTACGAGCAGTACTTC.

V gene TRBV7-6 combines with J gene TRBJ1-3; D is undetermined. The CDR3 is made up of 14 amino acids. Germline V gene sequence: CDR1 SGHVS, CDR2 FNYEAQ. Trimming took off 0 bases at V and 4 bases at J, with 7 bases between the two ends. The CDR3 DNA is TGTGCCAGCAGCTTAGCAGGGTCCGGAAACACCATATATTTT. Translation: CASSLAGSGNTIYF.

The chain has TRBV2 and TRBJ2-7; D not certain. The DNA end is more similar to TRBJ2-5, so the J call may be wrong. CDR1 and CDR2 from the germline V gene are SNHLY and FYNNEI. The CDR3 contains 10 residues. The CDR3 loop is CASKVETQYF. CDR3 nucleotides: TGTGCCAGCAAGGTGGAGACCCAGTACTTC.

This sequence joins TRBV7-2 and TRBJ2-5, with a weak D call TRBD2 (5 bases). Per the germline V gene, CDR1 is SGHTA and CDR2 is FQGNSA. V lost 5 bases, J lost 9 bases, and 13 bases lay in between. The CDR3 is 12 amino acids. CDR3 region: CASSPLGVPQYF. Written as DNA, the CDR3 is TGTGCCAGCAGCCCACTGGGAGTGCCCCAGTACTTC. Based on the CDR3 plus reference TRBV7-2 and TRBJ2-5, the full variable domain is GAGVSQSPSNKVTEKGKDVELRCDPISGHTALYWYRQSLGQGLEFLIYFQGNSAPDKSGLPSDRFSAERTGGSVSTLTIQRTQQEDSAVYLCASSPLGVPQYFGPGTRLLVL.

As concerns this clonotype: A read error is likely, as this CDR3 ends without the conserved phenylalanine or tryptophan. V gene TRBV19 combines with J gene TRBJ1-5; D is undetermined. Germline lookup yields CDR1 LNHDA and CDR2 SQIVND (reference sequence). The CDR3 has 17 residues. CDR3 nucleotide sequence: TGTGCCAGTAGTACGACGGGAGGGAGCTTTAGCAATCGGCCCCAGCATTCT. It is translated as CASSTTGGSFSNRPQHS.

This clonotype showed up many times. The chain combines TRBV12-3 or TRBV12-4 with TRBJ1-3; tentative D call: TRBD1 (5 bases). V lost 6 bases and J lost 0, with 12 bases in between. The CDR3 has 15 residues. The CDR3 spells CASRVGHLSGNTIYF. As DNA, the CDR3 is TGTGCCAGCAGGGTAGGACACCTCTCTGGAAACACCATATATTTT.

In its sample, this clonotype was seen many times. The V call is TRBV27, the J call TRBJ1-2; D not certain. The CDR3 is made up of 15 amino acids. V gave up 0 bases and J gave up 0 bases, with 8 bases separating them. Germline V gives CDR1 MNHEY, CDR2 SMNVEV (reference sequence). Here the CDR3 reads CASSLSPTSNYGYTF. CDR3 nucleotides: TGTGCCAGCAGTTTATCCCCGACATCTAACTATGGCTACACCTTC.

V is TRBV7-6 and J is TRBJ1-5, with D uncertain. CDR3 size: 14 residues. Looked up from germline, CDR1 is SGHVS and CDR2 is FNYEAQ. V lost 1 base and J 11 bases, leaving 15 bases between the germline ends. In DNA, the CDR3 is TGTGCCAGCAGCTTAGAAGGTTTTCGGGCGACCCAGCATTTT. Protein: CASSLEGFRATQHF. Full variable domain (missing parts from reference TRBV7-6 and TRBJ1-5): GAGVSQSPRYKVTKRGQDVALRCDPISGHVSLYWYRQALGQGPEFLTYFNYEAQQDKSGLPNDRFSAERPEGSISTLTIQRTEQRDSAMYRCASSLEGFRATQHFGDGTRLSIL.

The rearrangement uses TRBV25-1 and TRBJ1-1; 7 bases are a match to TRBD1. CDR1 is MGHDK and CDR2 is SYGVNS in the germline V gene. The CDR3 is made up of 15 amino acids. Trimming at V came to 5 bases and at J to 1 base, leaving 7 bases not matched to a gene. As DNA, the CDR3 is TGTGCCAGCAGTTTGTTGTGGACAGGGAACACTGAAGCTTTCTTT. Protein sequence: CASSLLWTGNTEAFF.

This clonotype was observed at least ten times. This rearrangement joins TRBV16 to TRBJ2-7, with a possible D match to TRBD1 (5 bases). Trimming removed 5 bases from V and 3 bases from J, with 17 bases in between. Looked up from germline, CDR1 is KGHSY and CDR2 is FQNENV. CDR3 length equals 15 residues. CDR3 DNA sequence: TGTGCCAGCAGCAAAAGACAGAACCGCCTCTACGAGCAGTACTTC. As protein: CASSKRQNRLYEQYF.

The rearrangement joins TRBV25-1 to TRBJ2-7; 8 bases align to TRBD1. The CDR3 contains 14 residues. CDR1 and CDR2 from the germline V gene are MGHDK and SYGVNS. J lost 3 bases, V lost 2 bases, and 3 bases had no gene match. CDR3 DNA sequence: TGTGCCAGCAGTGAACCCACAGGGGGCTACGAGCAGTACTTC. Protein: CASSEPTGGYEQYF.

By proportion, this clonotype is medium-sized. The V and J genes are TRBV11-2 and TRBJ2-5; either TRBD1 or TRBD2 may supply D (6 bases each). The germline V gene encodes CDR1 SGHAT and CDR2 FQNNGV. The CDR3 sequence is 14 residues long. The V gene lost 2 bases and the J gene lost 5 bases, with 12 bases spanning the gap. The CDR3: CASSLTGGGETQYF. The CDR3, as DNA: TGTGCCAGCAGCTTAACCGGGGGCGGTGAGACCCAGTACTTC.

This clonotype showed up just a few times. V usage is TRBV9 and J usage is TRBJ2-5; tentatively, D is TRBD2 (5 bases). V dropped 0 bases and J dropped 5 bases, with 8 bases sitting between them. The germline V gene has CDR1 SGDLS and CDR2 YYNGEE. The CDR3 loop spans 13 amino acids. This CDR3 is CASSVGEFETQYF. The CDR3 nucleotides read TGTGCCAGCAGCGTAGGGGAGTTTGAGACCCAGTACTTC.

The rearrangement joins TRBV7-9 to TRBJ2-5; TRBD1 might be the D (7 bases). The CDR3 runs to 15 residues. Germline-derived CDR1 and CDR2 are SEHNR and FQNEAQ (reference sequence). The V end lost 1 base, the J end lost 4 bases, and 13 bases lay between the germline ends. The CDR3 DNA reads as TGTGCCAGCAGCTTAGTCAGGGGGGCACCAGAGACCCAGTACTTC. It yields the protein CASSLVRGAPETQYF.

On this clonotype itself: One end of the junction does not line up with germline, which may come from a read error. DNA for the CDR3: TGCGCCAGCAGCTTGTGGACCCAAAATGAAAAACTGCTTTTT. It is translated as CASSLWTQNEKLLF. This chain uses TRBV5-1 with TRBJ1-4; unclear D gene. The CDR3 runs to 14 residues. CDR1 and CDR2 (germline): SGHRS, YFSETQ. The full variable domain, with the rest looked up from reference TRBV5-1 and TRBJ1-4, is KAGVTQTPRYLIKTRGQQVTLSCSPISGHRSVSWYQQTPGQGLQFLFEYFSETQRNKGNFPGRFSGRQFSNSRSEMNVSTLELGDSALYLCASSLWTQNEKLLFGSGTQLSVL.

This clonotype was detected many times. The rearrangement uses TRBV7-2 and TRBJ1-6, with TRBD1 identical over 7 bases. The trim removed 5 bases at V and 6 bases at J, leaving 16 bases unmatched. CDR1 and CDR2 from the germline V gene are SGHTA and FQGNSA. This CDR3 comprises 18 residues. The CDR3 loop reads CASSQVGWGGTANSPLHF. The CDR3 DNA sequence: TGTGCCAGCAGCCAAGTGGGTTGGGGCGGGACAGCTAATTCACCCCTCCACTTT. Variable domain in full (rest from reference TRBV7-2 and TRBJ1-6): GAGVSQSPSNKVTEKGKDVELRCDPISGHTALYWYRQSLGQGLEFLIYFQGNSAPDKSGLPSDRFSAERTGGSVSTLTIQRTQQEDSAVYLCASSQVGWGGTANSPLHFGNGTRLTVT.

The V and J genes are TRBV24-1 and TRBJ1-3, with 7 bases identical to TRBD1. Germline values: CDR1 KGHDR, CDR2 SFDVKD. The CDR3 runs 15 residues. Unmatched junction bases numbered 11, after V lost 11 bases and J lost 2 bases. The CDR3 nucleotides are TGTGCCAAGGCAGAGACAGGGTTTACTGGAAACACCATATATTTT. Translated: CAKAETGFTGNTIYF.

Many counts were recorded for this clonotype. The CDR3 bases are TGCGCCAGCAGCAACTCGATAGCGGGAGGGTATCCCCCTTCCCAAGAGACCCAGTACTTC. It specifies CASSNSIAGGYPPSQETQYF. The chain carries TRBV5-1 and TRBJ2-5; TRBD2 matches 11 bases. The CDR3 has 20 residues. Germline loops: CDR1 SGHRS, CDR2 YFSETQ. J was trimmed by 1 base and V by 4 bases; bases with no gene match: 18. The variable domain in full, with the rest retrieved from reference TRBV5-1 and TRBJ2-5, is KAGVTQTPRYLIKTRGQQVTLSCSPISGHRSVSWYQQTPGQGLQFLFEYFSETQRNKGNFPGRFSGRQFSNSRSEMNVSTLELGDSALYLCASSNSIAGGYPPSQETQYFGPGTRLLVL.

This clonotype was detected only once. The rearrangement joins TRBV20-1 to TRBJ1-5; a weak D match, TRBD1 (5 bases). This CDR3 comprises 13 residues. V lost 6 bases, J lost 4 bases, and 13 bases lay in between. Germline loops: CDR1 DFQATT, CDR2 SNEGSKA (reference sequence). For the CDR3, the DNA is TGCAGTGCCGGTGGACACCCGAATCAGCCCCAGCATTTT. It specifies CSAGGHPNQPQHF.

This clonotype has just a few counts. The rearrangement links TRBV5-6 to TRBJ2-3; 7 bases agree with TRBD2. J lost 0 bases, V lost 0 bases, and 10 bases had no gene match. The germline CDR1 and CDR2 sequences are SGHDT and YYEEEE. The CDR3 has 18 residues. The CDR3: CASSLVREEADSTDTQYF. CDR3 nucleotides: TGTGCCAGCAGCTTGGTCCGGGAGGAGGCGGATAGCACAGATACGCAGTATTTT.

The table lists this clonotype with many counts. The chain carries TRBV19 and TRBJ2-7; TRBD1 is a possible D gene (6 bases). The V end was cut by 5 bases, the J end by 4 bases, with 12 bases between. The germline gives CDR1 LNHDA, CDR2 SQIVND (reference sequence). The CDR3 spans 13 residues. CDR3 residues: CASSAGQRYEQYF. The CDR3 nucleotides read TGTGCCAGTAGTGCCGGACAGAGATACGAGCAGTACTTC.

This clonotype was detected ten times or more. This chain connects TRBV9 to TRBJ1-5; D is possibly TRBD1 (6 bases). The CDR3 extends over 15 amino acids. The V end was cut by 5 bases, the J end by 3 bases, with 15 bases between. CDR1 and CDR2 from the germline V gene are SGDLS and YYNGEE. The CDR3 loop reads CASSEKGGFNQPQHF. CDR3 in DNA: TGTGCCAGCAGTGAAAAAGGGGGATTCAATCAGCCCCAGCATTTT.

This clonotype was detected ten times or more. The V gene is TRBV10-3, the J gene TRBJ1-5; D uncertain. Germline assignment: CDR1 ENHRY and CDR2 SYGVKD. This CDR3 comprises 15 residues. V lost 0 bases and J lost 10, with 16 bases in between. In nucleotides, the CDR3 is TGTGCCATCAGTGAGTCAGGGATCAATAGAGGTCCCCAGCATTTT. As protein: CAISESGINRGPQHF.

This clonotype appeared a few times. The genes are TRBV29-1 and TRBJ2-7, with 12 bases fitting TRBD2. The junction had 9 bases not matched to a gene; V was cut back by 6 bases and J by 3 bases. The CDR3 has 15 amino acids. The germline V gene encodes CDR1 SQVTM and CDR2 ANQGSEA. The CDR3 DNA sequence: TGCAGCGTGAGGCCCGGGACTAGCGGGTACTACGAGCAGTACTTC. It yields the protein CSVRPGTSGYYEQYF.